These T cell receptor beta chains were read from a single sample in a study of CD8+CD57+ T cells in acquired aplastic anemia. TCRdb re-called the reads with MiXCR, one entry per CDR3 protein. Altogether approximately 200,000 distinct CDR3 sequences are present, around 59% being singletons, with the ten largest covering 16%. Sample: sorted CD4+, CD8+, or CD8+CD57+ T cells (not recorded which) from PBMCs. The source is a human donor in good health, serving as a control. Both conserved end residues are part of each CDR3. D genes are given only for firm matches. The size entry is marked missing in some rows and otherwise reads once, few, many or a size class.

-	TRBV19	TRBJ1-2	-	TGTGCCAGTAGCTTGTCAGCTAACTATGGCTACACCTTC	CASSLSANYGYTF
few	TRBV19	TRBJ2-3	TRBD2	TGTGCCAGTAGTATCAAAGCGGGGGGGCCGACAGATACGCAGTATTTT	CASSIKAGGPTDTQYF
few	TRBV20-1	TRBJ1-2	-	TGCAGTGCTTTGGATGGGGTTGGCTATGGCTACACCTTC	CSALDGVGYGYTF
few	TRBV7-2	TRBJ1-1	TRBD1	TGTGCCAGCAGCTTACAACAGGGGGTAGGAGCTTTCTTT	CASSLQQGVGAFF
-	TRBV7-2	TRBJ2-5	TRBD2	TGTGCCAGCAGCTTACGTAGCGGGGGGGCTTATGAGACCCAGTACTTC	CASSLRSGGAYETQYF
-	TRBV7-8	TRBJ2-7	TRBD1	TGTGCCAGCAGCACCCCCGGGACAGGGGGAACCTACGAGCAGTACTTC	CASSTPGTGGTYEQYF
once	TRBV7-2	TRBJ1-2	TRBD1	TGTGCCAGCAGCTTCGGGACAGGGGGCTTAGGCTACACCTTC	CASSFGTGGLGYTF
-	TRBV2	TRBJ2-2	-	TGTGCCAGCAGTGCACCGTACACCGGGGAGCTGTTTTTT	CASSAPYTGELFF
many	TRBV5-6	TRBJ2-7	-	TGTGCCAGCAGCCTCGGAGGGCTGCGCTACGAGCAGTACTTC	CASSLGGLRYEQYF
many	TRBV7-9	TRBJ2-5	TRBD2	TGTGCCAGCAGCTTCGGACTAGCAGGCGAGACCCAGTACTTC	CASSFGLAGETQYF
-	TRBV20-1	TRBJ1-1	-	TGCAGTGCTAGAGATCTAAGGGGACTTGCGAACACTGAAGCTTTCTTT	CSARDLRGLANTEAFF
-	TRBV24-1	TRBJ2-3	-	TGTGCCACCAGTGCAACGGGGATTGTGGATACGCAGTATTTT	CATSATGIVDTQYF
-	TRBV4-3	TRBJ2-6	-	TGCGCCAGCAGCGAAGGACAGGCCAACGTCCTGACTTTC	CASSEGQANVLTF
-	TRBV7-6	TRBJ2-1	-	TGTGCCAGCAGGGAGGGGGTTAGCTCCTACAATGAGCAGTTCTTC	CASREGVSSYNEQFF
-	TRBV10-3	TRBJ1-6	-	TGTGCCATCAGTGGCGGGGCAGGGGATAATTCACCCCTCCACTTT	CAISGGAGDNSPLHF
few	TRBV28	TRBJ1-3	-	TGTGCCAGCAGTCCCGGAGGACAGATATCCTCTGGAAACACCATATATTTT	CASSPGGQISSGNTIYF
many	TRBV7-3	TRBJ2-2	-	TGTGCCAGCAGCTCCGGACAGCACACCGGGGAGCTGTTTTTT	CASSSGQHTGELFF
many	TRBV5-8	TRBJ1-2	-	TGTGCCAGCAGCTTGGACAGGGATAACTATGGCTACACCTTC	CASSLDRDNYGYTF
-	TRBV19	TRBJ2-5	TRBD1	TGTGCCAGTAGTATCGACAGGGTCCAGACCCAGTACTTC	CASSIDRVQTQYF
many	TRBV3-1	TRBJ2-1	-	TGTGCCAGCAGCCAAGTGGATGAGCAGTTCTTC	CASSQVDEQFF
many	TRBV20-1	TRBJ1-2	-	TGCAGTGCCGCGACCTACAACTATGGCTACACCTTC	CSAATYNYGYTF
-	TRBV2	TRBJ2-1	TRBD2	TGTGCCAGCAGTCAACGAAGCGGGAATAAGCATGAGCAGTTCTTC	CASSQRSGNKHEQFF
few	TRBV29-1	TRBJ2-3	-	TGCAGCGTTGAAGAGCCTAGAGATACGCAGTATTTT	CSVEEPRDTQYF
many	TRBV25-1	TRBJ2-7	-	TGTGCCAGCAGCCTAATACGAGAGCAGTACTTC	CASSLIREQYF
many	TRBV9	TRBJ2-5	TRBD2	TGTGCCAGCAGCCCACTAGCGGGGGGCGTGGAGACCCAGTACTTC	CASSPLAGGVETQYF
-	TRBV7-8	TRBJ2-5	TRBD2	TGTGCCAGCAGCCCACCCGGACTAGCGGGAGAACAAGAGACCCAGTACTTC	CASSPPGLAGEQETQYF
-	TRBV7-8	TRBJ2-7	-	TGTGCCAGCAGCACCCGGGACCCGGCCTACGAGCAGTACTTC	CASSTRDPAYEQYF
few	TRBV15	TRBJ2-6	-	TGTGCCGTTGGGCGGGGAACGAGCTCTGGGGCCAACGTCCTGACTTTC	CAVGRGTSSGANVLTF
-	TRBV7-2	TRBJ2-5	-	TGTGCCAGCAGCCCTCCGGGACTGGTCACTGGGACCCAGTACTTC	CASSPPGLVTGTQYF
-	TRBV2	TRBJ1-5	-	TGTGCCAGCAGTTATGACGGACAGCTCCAGCATTTT	CASSYDGQLQHF
many	TRBV4-1	TRBJ1-5	TRBD1	TGCGCCAGCAGGGGACAGAGTTATAGCAATCAGCCCCAGCATTTT	CASRGQSYSNQPQHF
-	TRBV9	TRBJ2-1	TRBD1	TGTGCCAGCAGCGTAACAGGGGGGTCGGACAATGAGCAGTTCTTC	CASSVTGGSDNEQFF
-	TRBV7-8	TRBJ1-6	TRBD1	TGTGCCAGCAGCATGACACAGGGGGGTTCACCCCTCCACTTT	CASSMTQGGSPLHF
few	TRBV2	TRBJ2-3	TRBD2	TGTGCCAGCAGTCCTCTACAGGGACTAGCGGGGGGGCCCGATACGCAGTATTTT	CASSPLQGLAGGPDTQYF
once	TRBV5-1	TRBJ2-7	-	TGTGCCAGCAGCTTGATGGCAGTTCCAGGCGAGCAGTACTTC	CASSLMAVPGEQYF
many	TRBV7-2	TRBJ2-7	-	TGTGCCAGCAGCTCCAACAGGGATTCCTACGAGCAGTACTTC	CASSSNRDSYEQYF
-	TRBV7-9	TRBJ1-5	-	TGTGCCAGCAGCTTACCTTCGGCAGGGCTCCAAGAGACCCAGCATTTT	CASSLPSAGLQETQHF